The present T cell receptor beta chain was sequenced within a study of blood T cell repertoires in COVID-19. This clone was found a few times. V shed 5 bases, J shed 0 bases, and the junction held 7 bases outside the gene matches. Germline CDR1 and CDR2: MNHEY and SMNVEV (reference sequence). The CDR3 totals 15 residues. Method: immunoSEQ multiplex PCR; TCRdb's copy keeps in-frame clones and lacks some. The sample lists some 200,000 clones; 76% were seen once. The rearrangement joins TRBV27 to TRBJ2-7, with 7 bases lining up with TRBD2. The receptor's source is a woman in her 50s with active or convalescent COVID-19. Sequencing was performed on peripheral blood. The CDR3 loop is CASSLTSVSSYEQYF. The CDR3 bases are TGTGCCAGCAGTCTAACTAGCGTTAGCTCCTACGAGCAGTACTTC.